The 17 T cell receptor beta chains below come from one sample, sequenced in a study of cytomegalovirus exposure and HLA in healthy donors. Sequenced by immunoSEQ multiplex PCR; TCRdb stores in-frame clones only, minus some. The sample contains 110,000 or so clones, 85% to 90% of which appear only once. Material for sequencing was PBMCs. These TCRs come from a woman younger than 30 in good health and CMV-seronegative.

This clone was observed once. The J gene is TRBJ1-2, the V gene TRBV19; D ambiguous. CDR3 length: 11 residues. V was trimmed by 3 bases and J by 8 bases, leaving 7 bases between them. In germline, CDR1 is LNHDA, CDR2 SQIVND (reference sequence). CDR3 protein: CASSMNGGYTF. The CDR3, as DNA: TGTGCCAGTAGTATGAACGGGGGCTACACCTTC.

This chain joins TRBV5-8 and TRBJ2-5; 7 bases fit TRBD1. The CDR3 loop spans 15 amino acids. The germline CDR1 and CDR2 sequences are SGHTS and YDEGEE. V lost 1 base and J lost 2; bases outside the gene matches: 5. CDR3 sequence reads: CASSLLGGPQETQYF. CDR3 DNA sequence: TGTGCCAGCAGCTTGTTAGGGGGCCCTCAAGAGACCCAGTACTTC. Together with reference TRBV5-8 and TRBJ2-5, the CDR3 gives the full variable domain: EAGVTQSPTHLIKTRGQQATLRCSPISGHTSVYWYQQALGLGLQFLLWYDEGEERNRGNFPPRFSGRQFPNYSSELNVNALELEDSALYLCASSLLGGPQETQYFGPGTRLLVL.

CDR3 region: CASTGGTGELFF. DNA for the CDR3: TGTGCCAGCACGGGGGGAACCGGGGAGCTGTTTTTT. The chain joins TRBV11-1 to TRBJ2-2, with 7 bases aligning to TRBD2. The CDR3 is made up of 12 amino acids. From germline, CDR1 is SGHAT and CDR2 FQDESV (reference sequence). J was trimmed by 5 bases and V by 7 bases; bases with no gene match: 1.

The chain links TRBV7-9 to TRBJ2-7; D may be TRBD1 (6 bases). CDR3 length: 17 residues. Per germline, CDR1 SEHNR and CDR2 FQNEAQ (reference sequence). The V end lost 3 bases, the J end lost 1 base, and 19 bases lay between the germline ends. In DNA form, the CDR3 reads TGTGCCAGCAGCTTTGAACAGGGTAATGGACAGTCCTACGAGCAGTACTTC. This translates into CASSFEQGNGQSYEQYF.

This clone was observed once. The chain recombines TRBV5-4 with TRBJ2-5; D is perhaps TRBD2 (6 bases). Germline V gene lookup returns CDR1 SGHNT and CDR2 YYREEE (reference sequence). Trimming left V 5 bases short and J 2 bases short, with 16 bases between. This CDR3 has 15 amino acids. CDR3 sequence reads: CASSHGTRGQETQYF. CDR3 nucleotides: TGTGCCAGCAGTCACGGGACTCGGGGGCAAGAGACCCAGTACTTC.

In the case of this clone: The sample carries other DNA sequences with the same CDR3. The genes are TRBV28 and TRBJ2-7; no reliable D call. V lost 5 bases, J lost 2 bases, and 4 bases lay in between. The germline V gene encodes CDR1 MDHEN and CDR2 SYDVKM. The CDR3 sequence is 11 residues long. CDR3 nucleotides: TGTGCCAGCAGTCAAACCTACGAGCAGTACTTC. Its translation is CASSQTYEQYF.

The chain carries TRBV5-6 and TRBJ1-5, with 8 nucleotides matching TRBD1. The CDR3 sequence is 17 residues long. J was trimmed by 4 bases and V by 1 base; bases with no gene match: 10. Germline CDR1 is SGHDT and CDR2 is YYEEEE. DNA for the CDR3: TGTGCCAGCAGCTTGATGGGACAGGCCAAGGGTAATCAGCCCCAGCATTTT. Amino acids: CASSLMGQAKGNQPQHF.

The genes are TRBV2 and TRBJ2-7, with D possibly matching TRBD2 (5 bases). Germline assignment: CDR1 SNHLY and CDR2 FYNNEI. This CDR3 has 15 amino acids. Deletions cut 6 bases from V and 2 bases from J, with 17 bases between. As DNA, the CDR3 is TGTGCCAGCAGGGCAGGACTCGGCGGAACCTACGAGCAGTACTTC. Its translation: CASRAGLGGTYEQYF.

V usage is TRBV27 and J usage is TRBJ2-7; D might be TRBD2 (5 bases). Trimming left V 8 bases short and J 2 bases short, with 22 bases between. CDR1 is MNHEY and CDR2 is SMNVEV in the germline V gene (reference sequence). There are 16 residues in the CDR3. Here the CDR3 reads CASHYGSATGTYEQYF. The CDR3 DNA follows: TGTGCCAGCCATTATGGGTCGGCGACGGGGACCTACGAGCAGTACTTC.

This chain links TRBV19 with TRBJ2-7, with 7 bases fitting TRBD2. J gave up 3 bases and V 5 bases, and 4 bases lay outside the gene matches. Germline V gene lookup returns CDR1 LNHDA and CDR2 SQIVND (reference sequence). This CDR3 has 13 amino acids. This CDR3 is CASSLSGVYEQYF. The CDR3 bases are TGTGCCAGTAGTCTGAGCGGGGTCTACGAGCAGTACTTC.

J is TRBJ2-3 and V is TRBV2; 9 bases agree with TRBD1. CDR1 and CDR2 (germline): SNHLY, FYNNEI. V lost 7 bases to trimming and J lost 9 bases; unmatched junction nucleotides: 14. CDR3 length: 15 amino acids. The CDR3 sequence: CASKLRTGAAGTQYF. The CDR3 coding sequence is TGTGCCAGCAAGTTACGGACAGGGGCCGCCGGGACGCAGTATTTT.

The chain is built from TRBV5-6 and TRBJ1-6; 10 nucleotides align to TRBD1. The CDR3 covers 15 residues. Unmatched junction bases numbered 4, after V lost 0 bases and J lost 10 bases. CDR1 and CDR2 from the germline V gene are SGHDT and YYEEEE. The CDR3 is CASSLGTGGNSPLHF. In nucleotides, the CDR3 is TGTGCCAGCAGCTTGGGGACAGGGGGGAACTCACCCCTCCACTTT.

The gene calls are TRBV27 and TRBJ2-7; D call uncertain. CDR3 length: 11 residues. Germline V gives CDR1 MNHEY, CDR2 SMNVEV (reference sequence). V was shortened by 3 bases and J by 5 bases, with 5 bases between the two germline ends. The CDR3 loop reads CASSLGHEQYF. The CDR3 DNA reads TGTGCCAGCAGTTTGGGCCACGAGCAGTACTTC.

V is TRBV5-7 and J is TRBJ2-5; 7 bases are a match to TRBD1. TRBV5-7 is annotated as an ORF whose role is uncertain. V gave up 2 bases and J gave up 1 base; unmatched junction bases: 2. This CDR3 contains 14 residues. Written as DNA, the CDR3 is TGTGCCAGCAGCTTCCGGGACAGCCAAGAGACCCAGTACTTC. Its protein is CASSFRDSQETQYF.

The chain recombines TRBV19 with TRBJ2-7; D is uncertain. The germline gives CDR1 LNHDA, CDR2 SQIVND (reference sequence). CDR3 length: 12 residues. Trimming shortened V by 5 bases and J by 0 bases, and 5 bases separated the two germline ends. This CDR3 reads CASSSRSYEQYF. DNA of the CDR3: TGTGCCAGTAGTTCCCGCTCCTACGAGCAGTACTTC.

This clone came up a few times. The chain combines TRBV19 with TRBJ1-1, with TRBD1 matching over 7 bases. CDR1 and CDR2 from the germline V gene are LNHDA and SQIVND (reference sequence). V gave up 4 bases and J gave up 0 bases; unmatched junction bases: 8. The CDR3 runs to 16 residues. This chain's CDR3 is CASSNTGVGMNTEAFF. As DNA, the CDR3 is TGTGCCAGTAGTAATACAGGGGTTGGAATGAACACTGAAGCTTTCTTT.

The CDR3 DNA sequence: TGTGCCTGGAGTGTAGGGGTGGCCGCAACTTACTTC. Translated, it gives CAWSVGVAATYF. The chain couples TRBV30 to TRBJ2-5, with a weak D call TRBD1 (5 bases). Trimming stripped 0 bases from V and 14 bases from J, with 16 bases between. CDR3 length equals 12 residues. Germline V gives CDR1 GTSNPN, CDR2 SVGIG (reference sequence).